These 18 T cell receptor beta chains were all obtained from the same sample, sequenced in a study of immune evolution from preneoplasia to lung adenocarcinoma. Some clones are missing from TCRdb's copy, which holds only in-frame ones; the method was immunoSEQ multiplex PCR. The sample includes some 10,000 clones, 82% of them seen just once. Sequenced: FFPE minimally invasive lung adenocarcinoma tissue. All receptors come from a person aged 65 to 85 with lung adenocarcinoma.

The chain's CDR3 is CASSFRVGSDEQYF. In DNA form, the CDR3 reads TGCGCCAGCAGCTTTCGTGTGGGGAGCGACGAGCAGTACTTC. The chain has TRBV5-1 and TRBJ2-7; D might be TRBD2 (5 bases). Per germline, CDR1 SGHRS and CDR2 YFSETQ. V was clipped by 2 bases and J by 5 bases, with 14 bases between them. CDR3 length: 14 amino acids.

This clone was seen only a few times. This sequence joins TRBV5-1 and TRBJ1-3, with 7 bases aligning to TRBD1. The CDR3 sequence is 17 residues long. Germline assignment: CDR1 SGHRS and CDR2 YFSETQ. J gave up 0 bases and V 2 bases, and 8 bases lay outside the gene matches. CDR3 in amino acids: CASSFYGTANSGNTIYF. The CDR3 bases are TGCGCCAGCAGCTTTTACGGGACAGCTAACTCTGGAAACACCATATATTTT. The full variable domain, with the rest looked up from reference TRBV5-1 and TRBJ1-3, is KAGVTQTPRYLIKTRGQQVTLSCSPISGHRSVSWYQQTPGQGLQFLFEYFSETQRNKGNFPGRFSGRQFSNSRSEMNVSTLELGDSALYLCASSFYGTANSGNTIYFGEGSWLTVV.

The genes are TRBV28 and TRBJ2-7; no clear D. The germline CDR1 and CDR2 sequences are MDHEN and SYDVKM. Trimming removed 4 bases at V and 3 bases at J, with 13 bases between. CDR3 length equals 14 residues. CDR3 protein: CASSSIEFLYEQYF. CDR3 nucleotides: TGTGCCAGCAGTTCCATTGAGTTTCTCTACGAGCAGTACTTC.

V gene TRBV6-5 combines with J gene TRBJ2-2; 10 bases agree with TRBD1. The CDR3 covers 15 residues. The germline V gene encodes CDR1 MNHEY and CDR2 SVGAGI. With 11 bases clipped from V and 5 bases from J, the junction kept 11 bases outside the gene matches. Here the CDR3 reads CACRITDRGTGELFF. The CDR3 DNA follows: TGTGCCTGCCGGATCACGGACAGGGGGACCGGGGAGCTGTTTTTT.

The gene calls are TRBV16 and TRBJ1-6; weak D call: TRBD1 (5 bases). The CDR3 contains 16 residues. Germline V CDR1 and CDR2: KGHSY, FQNENV. Trimming shortened V by 1 base and J by 6 bases, and 13 bases separated the two germline ends. CDR3 DNA sequence: TGTGCCAGCAGCCAATTCGGGGGGACCGCTAATTCACCCCTCCACTTT. Encoded protein: CASSQFGGTANSPLHF.

The chain employs TRBV19 and TRBJ2-7; D not resolved. CDR3 size: 13 residues. Germline V lookup: CDR1 LNHDA, CDR2 SQIVND (reference sequence). Trimming took off 3 bases at V and 3 bases at J, with 9 bases between the two ends. CDR3 loop: CASSISVGYEQYF. DNA for the CDR3: TGTGCCAGTAGTATCAGTGTGGGCTACGAGCAGTACTTC.

Comment on this clone: Relative to the germline gene, one junction end is altered; a read error may explain this. V is TRBV2 and J is TRBJ1-5, with 7 bases that match TRBD1. Germline V gene data show CDR1 as SNHLY and CDR2 as FYNNEI. The CDR3 is made up of 13 amino acids. CDR3 protein: CASREGGAQPQHF. Written as DNA, the CDR3 is TGTGCCAGCAGAGAAGGGGGCGCCCAGCCCCAGCATTTT. Based on the CDR3 plus reference TRBV2 and TRBJ1-5, the full variable domain is EPEVTQTPSHQVTQMGQEVILRCVPISNHLYFYWYRQILGQKVEFLVSFYNNEISEKSEIFDDQFSVERPDGSNFTLKIRSTKLEDSAMYFCASREGGAQPQHFGDGTRLSIL.

The chain carries TRBV27 and TRBJ2-3; the match to TRBD2 covers 9 bases. V lost 9 bases to trimming and J lost 6 bases; unmatched junction nucleotides: 7. The germline V gene encodes CDR1 MNHEY and CDR2 SMNVEV (reference sequence). The CDR3 spans 13 residues. This chain's CDR3 is CASRTSELDTQYF. For the CDR3, the DNA is TGTGCCAGTAGGACTAGCGAGTTGGATACGCAGTATTTT.

V gene TRBV28 combines with J gene TRBJ2-1; D is uncertain. This CDR3 is built from 10 residues. The V end lost 2 bases, the J end lost 13 bases, and 6 bases lay between the germline ends. Germline CDR1 reads MDHEN; CDR2 reads SYDVKM. This chain's CDR3 is CASSLETQFF. For the CDR3, the DNA is TGTGCCAGCAGTTTAGAGACACAGTTCTTC.

The chain employs TRBV6-5 and TRBJ2-7, with 10 positions matching TRBD2. V shed 6 bases, J shed 1 base, and the junction held 6 bases outside the gene matches. In germline, CDR1 is MNHEY, CDR2 SVGAGI. The CDR3 length is 15 residues. CDR3 protein: CASRSGRDPSYEQYF. CDR3 in DNA: TGTGCCAGCAGAAGCGGGAGGGACCCGTCCTACGAGCAGTACTTC.

This clone was counted a few times. The rearrangement links TRBV18 to TRBJ2-7; no reliable D call. The CDR3 length is 12 residues. Germline V gene lookup returns CDR1 KGHSH and CDR2 LQKENI. V lost 4 bases to trimming and J lost 2 bases, with 6 bases between them. This CDR3 is CASSRQTYEQYF. The CDR3 DNA follows: TGTGCCAGCTCACGCCAAACCTACGAGCAGTACTTC.

This clone has only a few counts. The chain couples TRBV7-8 to TRBJ2-3; D is undetermined. The CDR3 contains 17 residues. Germline assignment: CDR1 SGHVS and CDR2 FQNEAQ. Trimming pared 0 bases from V and 6 bases from J, leaving 19 bases between. CDR3 DNA: TGTGCCAGCAGCTTAGCGTTGTACCCCGAGGAGATGGATACGCAGTATTTT. Residues: CASSLALYPEEMDTQYF. Full variable domain (rest looked up from reference TRBV7-8 and TRBJ2-3): GAGVSQSPRYKVAKRGQDVALRCDPISGHVSLFWYQQALGQGPEFLTYFQNEAQLDKSGLPSDRFFAERPEGSVSTLKIQRTQQEDSAVYLCASSLALYPEEMDTQYFGPGTRLTVL.

This chain uses TRBV6-5 with TRBJ1-3; D is perhaps TRBD1 (5 bases). Germline loops: CDR1 MNHEY, CDR2 SVGAGI. There are 11 residues in the CDR3. Trimming stripped 4 bases from V and 10 bases from J, with 8 bases between. The CDR3 protein is CASSSSGTIYF. CDR3 DNA: TGTGCCAGCAGTTCTTCAGGGACCATATATTTT.

This chain uses TRBV19 with TRBJ2-1; weak D call: TRBD2 (5 bases). Germline V gives CDR1 LNHDA, CDR2 SQIVND (reference sequence). This CDR3 comprises 15 residues. With 10 bases removed from V and 6 bases from J, the gap between germline ends came to 22 bases. CDR3 sequence: CATKKGSGPFNEQFF. CDR3 nucleotides: TGTGCCACCAAAAAAGGAAGCGGACCCTTCAATGAGCAGTTCTTC. The complete variable domain, with remaining parts taken from reference TRBV19 and TRBJ2-1, reads DGGITQSPKYLFRKEGQNVTLSCEQNLNHDAMYWYRQDPGQGLRLIYYSQIVNDFQKGDIAEGYSVSREKKESFPLTVTSAQKNPTAFYLCATKKGSGPFNEQFFGPGTRLTVL.

The CDR3: CVGEEGAQAFF. DNA of the CDR3: TGCGTCGGGGAGGAAGGGGCCCAGGCTTTCTTT. The V call is TRBV29-1, the J call TRBJ1-1, with D possibly TRBD1 on 5 matching bases. CDR3 length: 11 amino acids. Germline values: CDR1 SQVTM, CDR2 ANQGSEA.

V gene TRBV5-1 combines with J gene TRBJ2-1; 12 bases align to TRBD2. The V gene's germline CDR1 is SGHRS and CDR2 YFSETQ. The CDR3 contains 21 residues. Losses at the gene ends were 1 base for V and 1 base for J; bases not matched to a gene: 15. DNA for the CDR3: TGCGCCAGCAGCTTGCGGCCCAGGGCTAGCGGGGGGGATGGGTCCTACAATGAGCAGTTCTTC. Encoded protein: CASSLRPRASGGDGSYNEQFF. The variable domain in full, with the rest retrieved from reference TRBV5-1 and TRBJ2-1, is KAGVTQTPRYLIKTRGQQVTLSCSPISGHRSVSWYQQTPGQGLQFLFEYFSETQRNKGNFPGRFSGRQFSNSRSEMNVSTLELGDSALYLCASSLRPRASGGDGSYNEQFFGPGTRLTVL.

V gene TRBV28 combines with J gene TRBJ1-2; D call uncertain. Germline CDR1 is MDHEN and CDR2 is SYDVKM. This CDR3 contains 14 residues. Trimming cost V 6 bases and J 2 bases, with 13 bases left between them. CDR3 nucleotide sequence: TGTGCCAGCAGCCCCTCACCAGTCAACTATGGCTACACCTTC. It codes for CASSPSPVNYGYTF.

This chain links TRBV4-1 with TRBJ2-1, with 8 bases matching TRBD2. Unmatched junction bases numbered 4, after V lost 3 bases and J lost 0 bases. Germline CDR1 is MGHRA and CDR2 is YSYEKL. The CDR3 has 16 amino acids. CDR3 sequence (DNA): TGCGCCAGCAGCCATTATCGGGGGGGCTCCTACAATGAGCAGTTCTTC. Its protein product is CASSHYRGGSYNEQFF.